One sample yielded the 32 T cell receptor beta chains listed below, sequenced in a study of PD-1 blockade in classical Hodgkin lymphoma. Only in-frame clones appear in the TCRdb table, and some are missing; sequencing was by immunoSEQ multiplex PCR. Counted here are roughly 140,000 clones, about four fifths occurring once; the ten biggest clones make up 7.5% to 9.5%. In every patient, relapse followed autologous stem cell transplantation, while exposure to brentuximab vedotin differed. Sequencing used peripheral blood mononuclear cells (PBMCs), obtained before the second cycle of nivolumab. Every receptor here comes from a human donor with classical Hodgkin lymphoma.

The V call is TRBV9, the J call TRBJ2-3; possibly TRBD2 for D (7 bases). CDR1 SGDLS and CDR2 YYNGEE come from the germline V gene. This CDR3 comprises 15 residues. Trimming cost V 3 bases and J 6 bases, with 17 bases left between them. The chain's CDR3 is CASSATPGGFDTQYF. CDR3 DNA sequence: TGTGCCAGCAGCGCCACCCCGGGGGGCTTCGATACGCAGTATTTT.

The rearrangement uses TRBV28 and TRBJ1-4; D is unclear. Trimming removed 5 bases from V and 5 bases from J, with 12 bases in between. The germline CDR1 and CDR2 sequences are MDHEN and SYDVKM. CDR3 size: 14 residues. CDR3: CASSTGPGNEKLFF. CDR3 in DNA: TGTGCCAGCAGTACCGGGCCGGGGAATGAAAAACTGTTTTTT.

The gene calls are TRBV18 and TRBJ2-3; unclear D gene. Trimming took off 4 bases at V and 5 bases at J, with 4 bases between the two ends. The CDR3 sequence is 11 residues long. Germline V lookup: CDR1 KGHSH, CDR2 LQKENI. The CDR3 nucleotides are TGTGCCAGCTCACTGCGAGATACGCAGTATTTT. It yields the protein CASSLRDTQYF.

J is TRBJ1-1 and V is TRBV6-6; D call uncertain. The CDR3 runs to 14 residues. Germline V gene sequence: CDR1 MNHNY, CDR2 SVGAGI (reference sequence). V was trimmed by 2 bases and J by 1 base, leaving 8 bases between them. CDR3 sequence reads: CASSYGLPNTEAFF. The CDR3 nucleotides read TGTGCCAGCAGTTACGGACTTCCGAACACTGAAGCTTTCTTT.

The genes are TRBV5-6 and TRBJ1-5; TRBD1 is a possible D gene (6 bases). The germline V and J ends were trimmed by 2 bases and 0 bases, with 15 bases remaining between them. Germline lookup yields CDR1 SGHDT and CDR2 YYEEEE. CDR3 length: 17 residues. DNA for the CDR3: TGTGCCAGCAGCTTTGGATACGGACAGTATAGCAATCAGCCCCAGCATTTT. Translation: CASSFGYGQYSNQPQHF.

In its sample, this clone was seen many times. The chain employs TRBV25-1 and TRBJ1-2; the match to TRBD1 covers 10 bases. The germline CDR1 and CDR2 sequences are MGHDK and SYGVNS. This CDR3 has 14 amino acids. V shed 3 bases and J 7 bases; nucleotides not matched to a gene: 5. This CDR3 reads CASSETGGVLGYTF. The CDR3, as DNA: TGTGCCAGCAGTGAGACAGGGGGCGTTCTTGGCTACACCTTC.

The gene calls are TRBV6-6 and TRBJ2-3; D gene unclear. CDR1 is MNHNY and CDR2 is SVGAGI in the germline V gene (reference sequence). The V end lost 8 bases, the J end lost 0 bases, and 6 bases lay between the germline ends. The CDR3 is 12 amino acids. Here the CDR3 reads CASSGSTDTQYF. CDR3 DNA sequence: TGTGCCAGCTCAGGCAGCACAGATACGCAGTATTTT.

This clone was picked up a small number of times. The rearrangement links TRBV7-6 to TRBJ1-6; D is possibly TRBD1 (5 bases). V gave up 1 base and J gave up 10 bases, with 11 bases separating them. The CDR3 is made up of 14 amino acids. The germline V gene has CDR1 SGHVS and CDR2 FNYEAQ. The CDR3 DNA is TGTGCCAGCAGCTTAGGCCAGGGACGCTCACCCCTCCACTTT. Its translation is CASSLGQGRSPLHF. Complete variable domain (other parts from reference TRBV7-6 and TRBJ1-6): GAGVSQSPRYKVTKRGQDVALRCDPISGHVSLYWYRQALGQGPEFLTYFNYEAQQDKSGLPNDRFSAERPEGSISTLTIQRTEQRDSAMYRCASSLGQGRSPLHFGNGTRLTVT.

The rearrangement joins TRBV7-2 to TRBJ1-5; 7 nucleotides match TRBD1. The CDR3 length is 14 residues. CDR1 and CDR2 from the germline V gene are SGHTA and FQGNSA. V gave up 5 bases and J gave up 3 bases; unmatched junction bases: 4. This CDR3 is CASSQTGANQPQHF. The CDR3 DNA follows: TGTGCCAGCAGCCAAACAGGGGCCAATCAGCCCCAGCATTTT.

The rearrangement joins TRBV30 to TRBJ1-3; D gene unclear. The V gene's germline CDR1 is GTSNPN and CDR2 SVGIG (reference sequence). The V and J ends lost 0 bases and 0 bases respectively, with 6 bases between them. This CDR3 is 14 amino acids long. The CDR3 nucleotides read TGTGCCTGGAGTGTAAGCGTCTCTGGAAACACCATATATTTT. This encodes CAWSVSVSGNTIYF. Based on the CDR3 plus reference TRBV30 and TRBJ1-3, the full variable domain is SQTIHQWPATLVQPVGSPLSLECTVEGTSNPNLYWYRQAAGRGLQLLFYSVGIGQISSEVPQNLSASRPQDRQFILSSKKLLLSDSGFYLCAWSVSVSGNTIYFGEGSWLTVV.

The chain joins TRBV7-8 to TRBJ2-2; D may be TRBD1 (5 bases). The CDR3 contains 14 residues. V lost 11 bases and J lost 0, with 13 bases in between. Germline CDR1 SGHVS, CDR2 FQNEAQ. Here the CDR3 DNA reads TGTGCCCGACAGCAGGGATCGAACACCGGGGAGCTGTTTTTT. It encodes CARQQGSNTGELFF.

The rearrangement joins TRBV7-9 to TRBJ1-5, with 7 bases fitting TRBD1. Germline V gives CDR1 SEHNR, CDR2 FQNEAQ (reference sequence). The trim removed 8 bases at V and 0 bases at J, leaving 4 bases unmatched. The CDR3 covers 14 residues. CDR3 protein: CASAGGSSNQPQHF. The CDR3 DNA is TGTGCCAGCGCAGGGGGAAGTAGCAATCAGCCCCAGCATTTT.

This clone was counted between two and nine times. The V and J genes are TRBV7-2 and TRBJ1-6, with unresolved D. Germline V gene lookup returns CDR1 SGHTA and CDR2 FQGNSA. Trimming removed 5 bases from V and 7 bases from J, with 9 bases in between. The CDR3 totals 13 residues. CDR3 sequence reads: CASSLDGNSPLHF. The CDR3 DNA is TGTGCCAGCAGCCTTGACGGGAATTCACCCCTCCACTTT. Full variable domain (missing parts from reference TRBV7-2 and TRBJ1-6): GAGVSQSPSNKVTEKGKDVELRCDPISGHTALYWYRQSLGQGLEFLIYFQGNSAPDKSGLPSDRFSAERTGGSVSTLTIQRTQQEDSAVYLCASSLDGNSPLHFGNGTRLTVT.

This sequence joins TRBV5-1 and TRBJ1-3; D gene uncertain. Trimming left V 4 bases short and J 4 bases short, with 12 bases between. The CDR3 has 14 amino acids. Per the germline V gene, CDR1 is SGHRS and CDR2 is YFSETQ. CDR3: CASSDQAFGNTIYF. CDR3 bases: TGCGCCAGCAGCGATCAGGCGTTCGGAAACACCATATATTTT.

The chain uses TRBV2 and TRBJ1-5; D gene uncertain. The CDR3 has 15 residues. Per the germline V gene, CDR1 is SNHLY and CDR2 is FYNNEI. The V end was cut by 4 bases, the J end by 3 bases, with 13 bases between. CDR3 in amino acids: CASSAPGGFNQPQHF. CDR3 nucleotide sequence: TGTGCCAGCAGTGCCCCCGGAGGATTCAATCAGCCCCAGCATTTT. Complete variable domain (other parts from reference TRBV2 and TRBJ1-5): EPEVTQTPSHQVTQMGQEVILRCVPISNHLYFYWYRQILGQKVEFLVSFYNNEISEKSEIFDDQFSVERPDGSNFTLKIRSTKLEDSAMYFCASSAPGGFNQPQHFGDGTRLSIL.

This CDR3 is CATSVGAFEQYF. In DNA form, the CDR3 reads TGTGCCACCTCCGTAGGGGCTTTCGAGCAGTACTTC. The V gene is TRBV19, the J gene TRBJ2-7; the D gene is possibly TRBD1 (5 bases). V was clipped by 10 bases and J by 6 bases, with 16 bases between them. The CDR3 sequence is 12 residues long. CDR1 is LNHDA and CDR2 is SQIVND in the germline V gene (reference sequence).

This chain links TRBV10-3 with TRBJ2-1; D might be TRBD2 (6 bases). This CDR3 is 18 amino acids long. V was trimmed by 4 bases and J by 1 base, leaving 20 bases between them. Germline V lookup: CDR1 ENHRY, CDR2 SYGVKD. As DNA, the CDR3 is TGTGCCATCAGTGTCTCGGGACTTAGCGTGGCTTCCTACAATGAGCAGTTCTTC. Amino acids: CAISVSGLSVASYNEQFF.

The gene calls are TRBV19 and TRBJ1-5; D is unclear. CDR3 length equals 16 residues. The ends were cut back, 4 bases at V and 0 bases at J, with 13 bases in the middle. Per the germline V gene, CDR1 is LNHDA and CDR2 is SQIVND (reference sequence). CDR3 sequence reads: CASSTPSTYSNQPQHF. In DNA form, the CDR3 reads TGTGCCAGTAGTACCCCGTCAACTTATAGCAATCAGCCCCAGCATTTT.

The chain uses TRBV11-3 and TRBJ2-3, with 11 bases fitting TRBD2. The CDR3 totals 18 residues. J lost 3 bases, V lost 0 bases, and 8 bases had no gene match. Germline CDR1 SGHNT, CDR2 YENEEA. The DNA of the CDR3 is TGTGCCAGCAGCTTAGATGAATCCGGACTAGCGGGTACAGATACGCAGTATTTT. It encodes CASSLDESGLAGTDTQYF.

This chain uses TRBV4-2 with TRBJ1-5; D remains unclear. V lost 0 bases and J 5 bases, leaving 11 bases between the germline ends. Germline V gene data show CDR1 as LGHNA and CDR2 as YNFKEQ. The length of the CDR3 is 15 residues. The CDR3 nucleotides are TGTGCCAGCAGCCAAGAGAGGGCAGACCATCAGCCCCAGCATTTT. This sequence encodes CASSQERADHQPQHF.

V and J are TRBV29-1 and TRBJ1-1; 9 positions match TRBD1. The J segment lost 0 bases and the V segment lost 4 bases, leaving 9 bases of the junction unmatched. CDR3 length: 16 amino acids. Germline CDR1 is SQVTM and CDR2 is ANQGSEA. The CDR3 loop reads CSVGPTGGVMNTEAFF. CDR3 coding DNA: TGCAGCGTTGGGCCAACAGGGGGCGTAATGAACACTGAAGCTTTCTTT.

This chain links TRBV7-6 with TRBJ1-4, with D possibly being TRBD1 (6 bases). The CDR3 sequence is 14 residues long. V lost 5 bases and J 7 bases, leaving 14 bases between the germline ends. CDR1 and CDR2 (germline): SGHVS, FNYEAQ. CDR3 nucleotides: TGTGCCAGCAGCCCACAAGGGGGGGTTGAAAAACTGTTTTTT. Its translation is CASSPQGGVEKLFF.

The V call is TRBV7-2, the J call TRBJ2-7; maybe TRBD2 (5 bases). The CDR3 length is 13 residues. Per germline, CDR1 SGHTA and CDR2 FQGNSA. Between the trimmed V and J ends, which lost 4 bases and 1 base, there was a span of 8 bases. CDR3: CASSSGMSYEQYF. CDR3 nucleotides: TGTGCCAGCAGCTCGGGGATGTCCTACGAGCAGTACTTC.

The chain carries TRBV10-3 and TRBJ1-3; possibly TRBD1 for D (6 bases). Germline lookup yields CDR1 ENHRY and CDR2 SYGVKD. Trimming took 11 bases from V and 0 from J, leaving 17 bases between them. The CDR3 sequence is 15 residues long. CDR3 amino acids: CAARPEGGSGNTIYF. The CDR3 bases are TGTGCCGCCCGTCCGGAGGGGGGCTCTGGAAACACCATATATTTT.

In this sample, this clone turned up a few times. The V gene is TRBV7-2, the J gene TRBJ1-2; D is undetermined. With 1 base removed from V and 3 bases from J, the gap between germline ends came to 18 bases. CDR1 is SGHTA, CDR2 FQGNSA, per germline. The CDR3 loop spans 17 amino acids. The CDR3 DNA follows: TGTGCCAGCAGCTTAGTTGGGCAGCCGAACCCTCACTATGGCTACACCTTC. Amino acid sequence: CASSLVGQPNPHYGYTF.

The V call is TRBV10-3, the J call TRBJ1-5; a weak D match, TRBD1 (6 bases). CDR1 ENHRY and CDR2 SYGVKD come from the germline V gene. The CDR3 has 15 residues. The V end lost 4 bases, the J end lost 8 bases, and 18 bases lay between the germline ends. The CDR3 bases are TGTGCCATCAGTGTTAGGGCAGGGGACCTCAAGCCCCAGCATTTT. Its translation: CAISVRAGDLKPQHF.

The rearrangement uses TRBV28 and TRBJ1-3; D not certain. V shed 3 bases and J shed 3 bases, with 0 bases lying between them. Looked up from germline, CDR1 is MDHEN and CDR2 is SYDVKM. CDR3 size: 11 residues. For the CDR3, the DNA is TGTGCCAGCAGTTTTGGAAACACCATATATTTT. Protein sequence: CASSFGNTIYF.

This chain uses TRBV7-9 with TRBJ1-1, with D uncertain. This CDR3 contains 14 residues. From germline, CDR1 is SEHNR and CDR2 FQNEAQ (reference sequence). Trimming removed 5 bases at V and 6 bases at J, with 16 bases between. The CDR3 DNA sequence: TGTGCCAGCAGCCCTCAGGTGACAACCGCTGAAGCTTTCTTT. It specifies CASSPQVTTAEAFF.

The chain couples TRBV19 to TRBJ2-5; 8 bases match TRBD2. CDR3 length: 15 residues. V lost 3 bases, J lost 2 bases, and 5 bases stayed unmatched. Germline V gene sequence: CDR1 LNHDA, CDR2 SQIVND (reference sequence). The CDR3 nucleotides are TGTGCCAGTAGTATTCTGGCGGGAGGTCAAGAGACCCAGTACTTC. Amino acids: CASSILAGGQETQYF.

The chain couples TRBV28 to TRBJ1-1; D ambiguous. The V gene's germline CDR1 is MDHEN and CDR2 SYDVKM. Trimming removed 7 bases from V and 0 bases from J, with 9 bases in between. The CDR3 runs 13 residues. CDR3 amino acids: CASIPNLNTEAFF. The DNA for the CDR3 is TGTGCCAGCATACCGAACCTGAACACTGAAGCTTTCTTT.

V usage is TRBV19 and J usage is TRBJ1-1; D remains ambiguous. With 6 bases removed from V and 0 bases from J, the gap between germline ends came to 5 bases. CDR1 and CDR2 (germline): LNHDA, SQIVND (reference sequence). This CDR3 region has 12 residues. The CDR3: CASSFLNTEAFF. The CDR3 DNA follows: TGTGCCAGTAGCTTCCTGAACACTGAAGCTTTCTTT.

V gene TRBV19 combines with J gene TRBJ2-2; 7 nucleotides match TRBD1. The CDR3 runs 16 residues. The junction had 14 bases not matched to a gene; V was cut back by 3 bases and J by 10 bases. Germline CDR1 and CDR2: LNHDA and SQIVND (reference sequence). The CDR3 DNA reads TGTGCCAGTAGTATGGGCGAGGGGGCGTTAAGGGAGGAGCTGTTTTTT. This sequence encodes CASSMGEGALREELFF.